The entry that follows covers one TCR beta chain sequence. The sample is drawn from a study of blood T cell repertoires in COVID-19. Study background: Donors in the United States, Italy and Spain gave samples during acute or convalescent COVID-19. From T cells, B-cell-depleted T cells, or PBMCs came the material, which was cDNA or gDNA.

TCRdb's copy holds only in-frame clones and misses some; the assay was immunoSEQ multiplex PCR. The sample holds fewer than 250,000 clones, around nine tenths seen once. The CDR3 totals 15 residues. With 4 bases clipped from V and 2 bases from J, the junction kept 3 bases outside the gene matches. The germline gives CDR1 LGHDT, CDR2 YNNKEL (reference sequence). This TCR was sampled from a woman aged 55-70 years who had recovered from COVID-19. What was sequenced was peripheral blood. V and J are TRBV3-1 (or the pseudogene TRBV3-2) and TRBJ2-3; 10 bases are shared with TRBD2. DNA of the CDR3: TGTGCCAGCAGCCTAGCGGGGGGAGACACAGATACGCAGTATTTT. Translating gives CASSLAGGDTDTQYF.